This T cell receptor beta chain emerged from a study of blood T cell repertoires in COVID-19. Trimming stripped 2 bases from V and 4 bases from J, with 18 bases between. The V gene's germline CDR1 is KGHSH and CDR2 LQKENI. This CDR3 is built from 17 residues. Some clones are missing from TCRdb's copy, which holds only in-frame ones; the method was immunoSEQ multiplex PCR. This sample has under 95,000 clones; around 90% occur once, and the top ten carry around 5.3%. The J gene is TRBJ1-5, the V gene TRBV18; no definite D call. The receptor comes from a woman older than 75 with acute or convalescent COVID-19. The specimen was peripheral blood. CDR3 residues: CASSPAGLSDWNQPQHF. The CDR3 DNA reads TGTGCCAGCTCACCAGCGGGCCTCTCGGATTGGAATCAGCCCCAGCATTTT.